These 5 T cell receptor beta chains came from one sample sequenced in a study of T cells after yellow fever vaccination. One entry per CDR3 protein, called by TCRdb with MiXCR from the 5' RACE reads. The sample has around 67,000 distinct CDR3 sequences; approximately 7% are singletons. The source was CD8+ T cells sorted from PBMCs, collected 4 to 5 days after the first yellow fever vaccination. The receptors originated from a young man who received the YFV17D yellow fever vaccine.

This clonotype turned up a few times. This sequence joins TRBV7-6 and TRBJ2-1; D is unclear. CDR1 is SGHVS, CDR2 FNYEAQ, per germline. The V end lost 5 bases, the J end lost 0 bases, and 11 bases lay between the germline ends. The CDR3 runs to 15 residues. The CDR3 sequence is CASSPDGYSYNEQFF. The CDR3 nucleotides are TGTGCCAGCAGCCCGGACGGATACTCCTACAATGAGCAGTTCTTC. The whole variable domain, remainder taken from reference TRBV7-6 and TRBJ2-1, is GAGVSQSPRYKVTKRGQDVALRCDPISGHVSLYWYRQALGQGPEFLTYFNYEAQQDKSGLPNDRFSAERPEGSISTLTIQRTEQRDSAMYRCASSPDGYSYNEQFFGPGTRLTVL.

This clonotype was picked up a small number of times. This chain links TRBV4-1 with TRBJ1-2, with a tentative D call TRBD1 (5 bases). From germline, CDR1 is MGHRA and CDR2 YSYEKL. V was shortened by 1 base and J by 7 bases, with 13 bases between the two germline ends. This CDR3 has 14 residues. CDR3: CASSQGGGGSGYTF. The CDR3, as DNA: TGCGCCAGCAGCCAAGGTGGCGGGGGGTCTGGCTACACCTTC.

This clonotype was recorded at least ten times. This chain links TRBV7-9 with TRBJ2-5; 7 nucleotides agree with TRBD2. The ends lost 2 bases at V and 1 base at J; junction bases unmatched: 4. This CDR3 comprises 15 residues. Germline CDR1 and CDR2: SEHNR and FQNEAQ (reference sequence). The CDR3 bases are TGTGCCAGCAGCTTAACGTTAGCGGGCCAAGAGACCCAGTACTTC. Protein sequence: CASSLTLAGQETQYF.

This clonotype showed up many times. The chain links TRBV3-1 to TRBJ2-1; D is ambiguous. This CDR3 region has 15 residues. Trimming took off 6 bases at V and 4 bases at J, with 16 bases between the two ends. Looked up from germline, CDR1 is LGHDT and CDR2 is YNNKEL (reference sequence). This chain's CDR3 is CASSFPRRLYNEQFF. The CDR3 nucleotides are TGTGCCAGCAGTTTCCCCCGACGGTTGTACAATGAGCAGTTCTTC.

The genes are TRBV12-3 or TRBV12-4 and TRBJ2-3; D remains ambiguous. The CDR3 spans 15 residues. Trimming took off 1 base at V and 0 bases at J, with 8 bases between the two ends. CDR3 coding DNA: TGTGCCAGCAGTTTAGGGTGGGGTAGCACAGATACGCAGTATTTT. It encodes CASSLGWGSTDTQYF.